These 26 T cell receptor beta chains were all obtained from the same sample, sequenced in a study of blood T cell repertoires in COVID-19 (dated by TCRdb to 2020 to 2022). Library construction relied on the immunoSEQ multiplex PCR assay. Held by TCRdb, this immuneACCESS table contains in-frame sequences only and omits some clones. Under half of the omission traces to an unresolved V gene where checked; the cause of the rest is unknown. In this sample the table shows hundreds of thousands of clones, 85% to 90% of which occur a single time. The top ten clonotypes cover less than 2.5% of the sample. Sequenced: PBMCs or T cells enriched from blood (not recorded which). These receptors were taken from a woman between 18 and 29 years old who had recovered from COVID-19.

As concerns this clone: One end of the junction is discordant with germline, which a read error may explain. The chain uses TRBV7-7 and TRBJ2-2; D possibly corresponds to TRBD1 (6 bases). The CDR3 runs 15 residues. Germline CDR1 and CDR2: SSHAT and FNYEAQ (reference sequence). CDR3 DNA: TGTGCTAGCAGCCCTAGCCCGACAGGTTCCGGGGAGCTGTTTTTT. This gives the protein CASSPSPTGSGELFF.

The rearrangement joins TRBV19 to TRBJ1-2; a possible D gene is TRBD1 (5 bases). The CDR3 covers 14 residues. Germline assignment: CDR1 LNHDA and CDR2 SQIVND (reference sequence). Deletions cut 7 bases from V and 8 bases from J, with 20 bases between. The CDR3 reads CASNWDSYLGGYTF. Here the CDR3 DNA reads TGTGCCAGTAACTGGGACTCTTACCTGGGAGGCTACACCTTC.

The chain recombines TRBV21-1 with TRBJ1-6; TRBD1, as called in the table, went unchecked against the DNA. TRBV21-1 is given as a pseudogene. The CDR3 has 16 residues. For the CDR3, the DNA is TGTGCCAGCAGCAAAGTCTTGCAGGGGGATAATTCACCCCTCCACTTT. Residues: CASSKVLQGDNSPLHF.

This clone was recorded once. As DNA, the CDR3 is TGTGCCAGCAGCATGACAGTTAGCAATCAGCCCCAGCATTTT. It yields the protein CASSMTVSNQPQHF. The chain is built from TRBV7-2 and TRBJ1-5, with a tentative D call TRBD1 (5 bases). Between the trimmed V and J ends, which lost 5 bases and 0 bases, there was a span of 8 bases. The V gene's germline CDR1 is SGHTA and CDR2 FQGNSA. This CDR3 is 14 amino acids long.

The V call is TRBV11-2, the J call TRBJ2-7, with TRBD1 matching over 10 bases. The ends lost 5 bases at V and 5 bases at J; junction bases unmatched: 15. CDR3 size: 17 residues. Germline CDR1 reads SGHAT; CDR2 reads FQNNGV. The CDR3 sequence: CASSVPGQGIGFNEQYF. As DNA, the CDR3 is TGTGCCAGCAGCGTCCCGGGACAGGGGATTGGTTTCAACGAGCAGTACTTC.

V usage is TRBV2 and J usage is TRBJ2-7, with a possible D match to TRBD1 (6 bases). The CDR3 covers 14 residues. Deletions cut 6 bases from V and 11 bases from J, with 23 bases between. CDR1 is SNHLY and CDR2 is FYNNEI in the germline V gene. The CDR3 nucleotides are TGTGCCAGCAGGGGGACAACCAGTCCTACGAGCGAGTACTTC. Its translation is CASRGTTSPTSEYF.

The V call is TRBV10-3, the J call TRBJ2-1, with TRBD2 matching over 14 bases. The trim removed 6 bases at V and 7 bases at J, leaving 8 bases unmatched. Germline V gene lookup returns CDR1 ENHRY and CDR2 SYGVKD. This CDR3 has 16 amino acids. Here the CDR3 DNA reads TGTGCCATCAGCGACCGACTAGCGGGGGGGCCTAATGAGCAGTTCTTC. Amino acid sequence: CAISDRLAGGPNEQFF.

This rearrangement joins TRBV5-1 to TRBJ1-5; possibly TRBD1 for D (6 bases). The CDR3 totals 17 residues. CDR1 SGHRS and CDR2 YFSETQ come from the germline V gene. The ends were cut back, 5 bases at V and 4 bases at J, with 22 bases in the middle. CDR3 sequence: CASSGVCTGRGNQPQHF. For the CDR3, the DNA is TGCGCCAGCAGTGGGGTTTGTACAGGGCGAGGGAATCAGCCCCAGCATTTT.

This chain links TRBV7-6 with TRBJ2-5; D might be TRBD2 (7 bases). The V and J ends lost 1 base and 0 bases respectively, with 18 bases between them. The CDR3 has 18 residues. Germline V CDR1 and CDR2: SGHVS, FNYEAQ. CDR3 sequence: CASSLGGGGALYQETQYF. CDR3 sequence (DNA): TGTGCCAGCAGCTTAGGTGGTGGGGGGGCCCTGTACCAAGAGACCCAGTACTTC.

The rearrangement joins TRBV12-5 to TRBJ1-5, with TRBD1 matching over 7 bases. CDR1 and CDR2 (germline): LGHNT, FRNRAP. The ends lost 3 bases at V and 4 bases at J; junction bases unmatched: 3. The CDR3 is 14 residues long. The CDR3 sequence is CASGLGDSNQPQHF. As DNA, the CDR3 is TGTGCTAGTGGTTTAGGGGACAGTAATCAGCCCCAGCATTTT.

The V and J genes are TRBV6-5 and TRBJ1-1; D is unresolved. V lost 7 bases and J lost 11, with 17 bases in between. The germline CDR1 and CDR2 sequences are MNHEY and SVGAGI. The CDR3 is made up of 12 amino acids. The CDR3 protein is CASIPETGGAFF. CDR3 nucleotide sequence: TGTGCCAGCATCCCCGAAACGGGAGGGGCTTTCTTT.

The chain recombines TRBV7-9 with TRBJ2-1, with 7 bases aligning to TRBD1. V dropped 5 bases and J dropped 7; count of bases not matched to a gene: 11. Germline V gene data show CDR1 as SEHNR and CDR2 as FQNEAQ (reference sequence). The CDR3 contains 15 residues. CDR3 region: CASSPQGVRPNEQFF. The CDR3 coding sequence is TGTGCCAGCAGCCCCCAGGGGGTTCGGCCAAATGAGCAGTTCTTC.

The chain employs TRBV6-4 and TRBJ1-4; 7 bases align to TRBD1. The CDR3 totals 13 residues. After removal of 9 bases from V and 4 bases from J, the junction contained 5 bases not matched to a gene. Germline CDR1 reads MRHNA; CDR2 reads SNTAGT. CDR3 DNA sequence: TGTGCCAGGGGGGACAGCTTTAATGAAAAACTGTTTTTT. As protein: CARGDSFNEKLFF.

The rearrangement links TRBV28 to TRBJ2-7; 11 positions agree with TRBD2. CDR3 length equals 15 residues. With V trimmed by 3 bases and J by 4 bases, 5 bases remained unmatched. CDR1 is MDHEN, CDR2 SYDVKM, per germline. The CDR3 loop reads CASSLTSGAMYEQYF. DNA of the CDR3: TGTGCCAGCAGTTTGACTAGCGGGGCTATGTACGAGCAGTACTTC.

This chain connects TRBV10-1 to TRBJ2-1, with 7 bases that match TRBD1. The CDR3 extends over 13 amino acids. Per the germline V gene, CDR1 is WNHNN and CDR2 is SYGVQD (reference sequence). V shed 5 bases, J shed 9 bases, and the junction held 7 bases outside the gene matches. CDR3 bases: TGCGCCAGCAGTCGGGACAGCTATGGTGAGCAGTTCTTC. Protein: CASSRDSYGEQFF.

J is TRBJ1-6 and V is TRBV5-4, with 7 bases lining up with TRBD1. Germline CDR1 is SGHNT and CDR2 is YYREEE (reference sequence). V trimming: 4 bases; J trimming: 10 bases; junction bases outside the gene matches: 5. The CDR3 is 13 amino acids. The CDR3 DNA follows: TGTGCCAGCAGCCGGAGGGGACAGTCACCCCTCCACTTT. This sequence encodes CASSRRGQSPLHF.

The V and J genes are TRBV7-2 and TRBJ2-7; 8 positions agree with TRBD1. V lost 5 bases, J lost 5 bases, and 8 bases stayed unmatched. This CDR3 contains 14 residues. The germline V gene has CDR1 SGHTA and CDR2 FQGNSA. CDR3 in amino acids: CASSQYRGANEQYF. The DNA of the CDR3 is TGTGCCAGCAGCCAGTACAGGGGGGCGAACGAGCAGTACTTC.

The chain couples TRBV11-2 to TRBJ2-5, with D perhaps matching TRBD2 (7 bases). The CDR3 is 14 residues long. V shed 2 bases and J shed 5 bases, with 12 bases lying between them. Germline V gene lookup returns CDR1 SGHAT and CDR2 FQNNGV. The DNA for the CDR3 is TGTGCCAGCAGCTTACAGGGAGGGGGGGAGACCCAGTACTTC. As protein: CASSLQGGGETQYF.

The gene calls are TRBV10-2 and TRBJ1-2; D ambiguous. The CDR3 is 14 residues long. V lost 4 bases, J lost 0 bases, and 9 bases lay in between. Germline V lookup: CDR1 WSHSY, CDR2 SAAADI. The CDR3 loop reads CASSGQHTNYGYTF. CDR3 DNA: TGCGCCAGCAGTGGACAACATACTAACTATGGCTACACCTTC.

The V gene is TRBV5-4, the J gene TRBJ2-3; D is undetermined. The CDR3 consists of 14 residues. With 0 bases removed from V and 0 bases from J, the gap between germline ends came to 5 bases. Germline V CDR1 and CDR2: SGHNT, YYREEE (reference sequence). CDR3 residues: CASSLERSTDTQYF. Written as DNA, the CDR3 is TGTGCCAGCAGCTTGGAACGGAGCACAGATACGCAGTATTTT.

The chain links TRBV3-1 (or the pseudogene TRBV3-2) to TRBJ2-5; D is undetermined. Trimming removed 2 bases from V and 5 bases from J, with 6 bases in between. The CDR3 is 12 amino acids. From germline, CDR1 is LGHDT and CDR2 YNNKEL (reference sequence). In nucleotides, the CDR3 is TGTGCCAGCAGCCAAATCGCGGAGACCCAGTACTTC. The encoded protein is CASSQIAETQYF.

This clone occurred a few times. The same CDR3 can be traced to other DNA sequences in this sample. The J gene is TRBJ1-1, the V gene TRBV7-8, with TRBD1 matching over 9 bases. Losses at the gene ends were 5 bases for V and 5 bases for J; bases not matched to a gene: 6. The germline V gene has CDR1 SGHVS and CDR2 FQNEAQ. This CDR3 contains 14 residues. Written as DNA, the CDR3 is TGTGCCAGCAGCCCCGGACAGGGGAGGACTGAAGCTTTCTTT. This encodes CASSPGQGRTEAFF.

The chain has TRBV29-1 and TRBJ2-7; D is possibly TRBD1 (6 bases). Trimming took off 8 bases at V and 2 bases at J, with 22 bases between the two ends. CDR1 and CDR2 from the germline V gene are SQVTM and ANQGSEA. This CDR3 has 15 residues. The CDR3 region is CSIVGTPGHAYEQYF. CDR3 in DNA: TGCAGCATTGTTGGGACACCGGGACATGCCTACGAGCAGTACTTC.

The rearrangement joins TRBV6-5 to TRBJ2-1; 11 bases align to TRBD1. Germline V lookup: CDR1 MNHEY, CDR2 SVGAGI. The CDR3 totals 15 residues. With V trimmed by 2 bases and J by 6 bases, 3 bases remained unmatched. The CDR3 here is CASSYGGQGVNEQFF. DNA of the CDR3: TGTGCCAGCAGTTACGGGGGACAGGGGGTCAATGAGCAGTTCTTC.

The V call is TRBV3-1 (or the pseudogene TRBV3-2), the J call TRBJ2-1; 11 positions agree with TRBD2. The CDR3 runs 17 residues. Germline assignment: CDR1 LGHDT and CDR2 YNNKEL (reference sequence). The junction had 3 bases not matched to a gene; V was cut back by 2 bases and J by 0 bases. This CDR3 is CASSQFTSGGSYNEQFF. DNA of the CDR3: TGTGCCAGCAGCCAATTTACTAGCGGGGGCTCCTACAATGAGCAGTTCTTC.

V gene TRBV5-1 combines with J gene TRBJ1-2; D gene uncertain. The germline V and J ends were trimmed by 3 bases and 0 bases, with 9 bases remaining between them. CDR3 size: 14 residues. Germline-derived CDR1 and CDR2 are SGHRS and YFSETQ. This CDR3 is CASSSAGTNYGYTF. The DNA for the CDR3 is TGCGCCAGCAGCTCCGCGGGGACTAACTATGGCTACACCTTC.